One sample yielded the 14 T cell receptor beta chains listed below, sequenced in a study of T cells in Graves' hyperthyroidism and ophthalmopathy. Amplified regions were TCR beta CDR3 sequences from RNA transcripts. Carried out on the TCR CDR3, a first-round RT-PCR used the HTBI primer set. TCRdb processed the multiplex PCR reads anew with MiXCR; each CDR3 protein has one entry. The sample yields more than 350,000 distinct CDR3 sequences, approximately 17% seen once. What was sequenced was blood. The receptor set was obtained from a woman aged 25 to 39 with Graves' hyperthyroidism that later progressed to Graves' ophthalmopathy.

V usage is TRBV7-9 and J usage is TRBJ2-7, with TRBD2 matching 12 bases. J gave up 1 base and V 1 base, and 5 bases lay outside the gene matches. In germline, CDR1 is SEHNR, CDR2 FQNEAQ (reference sequence). The CDR3 is 17 amino acids. CDR3 sequence (DNA): TGTGCCAGCAGCTTAGGACTAGCGGGAGACACGTCCTACGAGCAGTACTTC. Amino acids: CASSLGLAGDTSYEQYF.

In this sample, this clonotype turned up a few times. V usage is TRBV20-1 and J usage is TRBJ2-5; the match to TRBD2 covers 8 bases. V lost 3 bases and J lost 2; bases outside the gene matches: 11. Germline V lookup: CDR1 DFQATT, CDR2 SNEGSKA (reference sequence). CDR3 length equals 16 residues. The CDR3 region is CSASLPQRESQETQYF. The CDR3 DNA follows: TGCAGTGCTAGTCTCCCCCAGCGGGAGTCTCAAGAGACCCAGTACTTC.

This clonotype has just a few counts. The gene calls are TRBV7-9 and TRBJ2-7; a possible D gene is TRBD2 (7 bases). Trimming stripped 1 base from V and 3 bases from J, with 13 bases between. This CDR3 has 15 amino acids. CDR1 is SEHNR, CDR2 FQNEAQ, per germline (reference sequence). In DNA, the CDR3 is TGTGCCAGCAGCTTAGTTCGGGGGGCTTTCTACGAGCAGTACTTC. The encoded protein is CASSLVRGAFYEQYF.

This clonotype was counted only a few times. The chain carries TRBV5-1 and TRBJ2-3; the match to TRBD2 covers 8 bases. Looked up from germline, CDR1 is SGHRS and CDR2 is YFSETQ. This CDR3 has 13 residues. V was pared by 10 bases and J by 2 bases, with 6 bases of the junction left unmatched. CDR3 DNA: TGCGCCGGCGGTAGCGGGGTCACAGATACGCAGTATTTT. Translation: CAGGSGVTDTQYF.

This clonotype was observed a handful of times. The genes are TRBV6-5 and TRBJ2-3; 10 bases line up with TRBD1. The CDR3 contains 14 residues. Germline CDR1 and CDR2: MNHEY and SVGAGI. The V and J ends lost 2 bases and 5 bases, in that order; junction bases with no gene match: 1. The CDR3 bases are TGTGCCAGCAGTTACGACAGGGGGCAAGATACGCAGTATTTT. It codes for CASSYDRGQDTQYF.

This clonotype was counted ten times or more. The chain carries TRBV5-1 and TRBJ2-3, with 12 nucleotides matching TRBD1. V dropped 3 bases and J dropped 4; count of bases not matched to a gene: 3. This CDR3 is 15 amino acids long. The germline V gene has CDR1 SGHRS and CDR2 YFSETQ. CDR3 loop: CASSWGQGASDTQYF. The DNA of the CDR3 is TGCGCCAGCAGCTGGGGACAGGGGGCTTCAGATACGCAGTATTTT.

This clonotype came up many times. The chain uses TRBV28 and TRBJ1-1; D gene unclear. Trimming took off 3 bases at V and 9 bases at J, with 8 bases between the two ends. This CDR3 contains 11 residues. Per the germline V gene, CDR1 is MDHEN and CDR2 is SYDVKM. CDR3 region: CASSLRVKAFF. In nucleotides, the CDR3 is TGTGCCAGCAGTTTGAGGGTTAAAGCTTTCTTT.

The chain uses TRBV29-1 and TRBJ1-2; no clear D. V gave up 7 bases and J gave up 7 bases, with 13 bases separating them. The CDR3 has 11 residues. In germline, CDR1 is SQVTM, CDR2 ANQGSEA. The CDR3 nucleotides read TGCAGCGCCGGACGGGAAGCTGGCTACACCTTC. Its protein product is CSAGREAGYTF.

V usage is TRBV19 and J usage is TRBJ1-2; the D gene is possibly TRBD1 (5 bases). Germline V gene lookup returns CDR1 LNHDA and CDR2 SQIVND (reference sequence). The germline V and J ends were trimmed by 5 bases and 0 bases, with 13 bases remaining between them. The CDR3 runs 15 residues. The CDR3 region is CASSVDSYSNYGYTF. CDR3 sequence (DNA): TGTGCCAGTAGTGTCGACAGCTATTCTAACTATGGCTACACCTTC.

Regarding this clonotype: This may come from a read error, since a much larger clone is one base off. The chain combines TRBV27 with TRBJ2-4, with 8 bases lining up with TRBD2. The CDR3 is 15 amino acids. CDR1 and CDR2 from the germline V gene are MNHEY and SMNVEV (reference sequence). V gave up 9 bases and J gave up 7 bases; unmatched junction bases: 14. CDR3 protein: CARSLRGGRWNIQYF. For the CDR3, the DNA is TGTGCCAGAAGCCTACGGGGGGGAAGGTGGAACATTCAGTACTTC.

There are many counts of this clonotype. For the CDR3, the DNA is TGTGCCAGCAGTGTCAATATGGGGAATGAGCAGTTCTTC. It codes for CASSVNMGNEQFF. This chain uses TRBV2 with TRBJ2-1; D remains ambiguous. CDR1 and CDR2 (germline): SNHLY, FYNNEI. The CDR3 spans 13 residues. The germline V and J ends were trimmed by 4 bases and 7 bases, with 11 bases remaining between them.

This clonotype showed up many times. The V gene is TRBV7-2, the J gene TRBJ1-6; D is possibly TRBD1 (5 bases). The length of the CDR3 is 15 residues. Germline V lookup: CDR1 SGHTA, CDR2 FQGNSA. The ends were cut back, 4 bases at V and 13 bases at J, with 20 bases in the middle. The CDR3 sequence is CASSSPGRRVGPLHF. The DNA for the CDR3 is TGTGCCAGCAGCTCCCCGGGACGGAGAGTGGGTCCCCTCCACTTT.

This clonotype was counted ten times or more. The gene calls are TRBV28 and TRBJ2-3; D possibly corresponds to TRBD1 (5 bases). Trimming pared 7 bases from V and 6 bases from J, leaving 14 bases between. The germline CDR1 and CDR2 sequences are MDHEN and SYDVKM. There are 13 residues in the CDR3. The CDR3 sequence is CASTDPGMDTQYF. DNA for the CDR3: TGTGCCAGCACAGATCCAGGGATGGATACGCAGTATTTT.

This clonotype was counted at least ten times. This chain uses TRBV2 with TRBJ2-5; no clear D gene. Germline V gene lookup returns CDR1 SNHLY and CDR2 FYNNEI. V was cut by 1 base and J by 4 bases, with 4 bases left in between. The CDR3 spans 12 residues. The CDR3, as DNA: TGTGCCAGCAGTGAAGGGAGAGAGACCCAGTACTTC. Its protein is CASSEGRETQYF. Together with reference TRBV2 and TRBJ2-5, the CDR3 gives the full variable domain: EPEVTQTPSHQVTQMGQEVILRCVPISNHLYFYWYRQILGQKVEFLVSFYNNEISEKSEIFDDQFSVERPDGSNFTLKIRSTKLEDSAMYFCASSEGRETQYFGPGTRLLVL.